A single sample is the source of the 22 T cell receptor beta chains below, sequenced in a study of T cell responses to AZD1222 COVID-19 vaccine. Assay: immunoSEQ multiplex PCR; the TCRdb copy retains only in-frame clones and omits some. The data show roughly 170,000 clones, approximately 94% seen once. This specimen was peripheral blood, taken 28 days after the second AZD1222 dose. The receptors were sampled from an adult who received the AZD1222 COVID-19 vaccine.

The gene calls are TRBV6-1 and TRBJ1-2; no clear D. CDR1 and CDR2 from the germline V gene are MNHNS and SASEGT. This CDR3 has 15 amino acids. Trimming removed 1 base at V and 6 bases at J, with 15 bases between. The CDR3 nucleotides read TGTGCCAGCAGTGAAGGTAGAGCCGTCGTTGATGGCTACACCTTC. The encoded protein is CASSEGRAVVDGYTF.

The rearrangement joins TRBV9 to TRBJ1-6, with a possible D match to TRBD1 (6 bases). V was pared by 3 bases and J by 9 bases, with 16 bases between. In germline, CDR1 is SGDLS, CDR2 YYNGEE. The CDR3 is made up of 15 amino acids. The CDR3 bases are TGTGCCAGCAGCGCTTACGCCCAGGGGAGTTCACCCCTCCACTTT. Amino acids: CASSAYAQGSSPLHF.

The V and J genes are TRBV5-1 and TRBJ2-1; 9 bases line up with TRBD2. Germline V gene data show CDR1 as SGHRS and CDR2 as YFSETQ. This CDR3 is 16 amino acids long. With 1 base clipped from V and 4 bases from J, the junction kept 6 bases outside the gene matches. This CDR3 reads CASSLSASGVYNEQFF. The CDR3 bases are TGCGCCAGCAGCTTGTCGGCTAGCGGGGTGTACAATGAGCAGTTCTTC.

The table lists this clone with a count of one. The V gene is TRBV6-6, the J gene TRBJ1-2, with 9 bases matching TRBD1. This CDR3 has 13 residues. Germline V gene lookup returns CDR1 MNHNY and CDR2 SVGAGI (reference sequence). V lost 5 bases, J lost 6 bases, and 4 bases stayed unmatched. The CDR3 coding sequence is TGTGCCAGCAGTCCGGGACAGGGAGATGGCTACACCTTC. Residues: CASSPGQGDGYTF.

V gene TRBV6-2 or TRBV6-3 combines with J gene TRBJ1-4; D is possibly TRBD1 (5 bases). V was shortened by 2 bases and J by 6 bases, with 19 bases between the two germline ends. The CDR3 spans 17 residues. The germline V gene has CDR1 MNHEY and CDR2 SVGEGT. CDR3 DNA: TGTGCCAGCAGTTACCCCGTGGGAGGGGAGGTGGATGAAAAACTGTTTTTT. The encoded protein is CASSYPVGGEVDEKLFF.

J is TRBJ2-3 and V is TRBV10-1; TRBD1 matches 8 bases. Trimming took 9 bases from V and 0 from J; bases not matched to a gene: 29. The CDR3 extends over 22 amino acids. Germline assignment: CDR1 WNHNN and CDR2 SYGVQD (reference sequence). The DNA of the CDR3 is TGCGCCAGTATATATCTTGGAAGGGATAGGGAAGGGACAGGTAGTAGCACAGATACGCAGTATTTT. Its protein is CASIYLGRDREGTGSSTDTQYF.

V gene TRBV9 combines with J gene TRBJ1-1, with D possibly matching TRBD1 (6 bases). CDR3 length equals 16 residues. From germline, CDR1 is SGDLS and CDR2 YYNGEE. V was cut by 0 bases and J by 5 bases, with 17 bases left in between. CDR3 in DNA: TGTGCCAGCAGCGTAGGGGGGGCGCTGGGGAAGACTGAAGCTTTCTTT. Amino acid sequence: CASSVGGALGKTEAFF.

The CDR3 protein is CASSPVAAGNTIYF. The CDR3 nucleotides read TGTGCCAGCAGCCCCGTGGCCGCGGGAAACACCATATATTTT. This chain uses TRBV11-2 with TRBJ1-3; no reliable D call. V lost 5 bases and J 4 bases, leaving 12 bases between the germline ends. This CDR3 has 14 amino acids. Germline-derived CDR1 and CDR2 are SGHAT and FQNNGV.

The rearrangement joins TRBV5-1 to TRBJ1-2; D not certain. Between the trimmed V and J ends, which lost 4 bases and 8 bases, there was a span of 12 bases. The CDR3 consists of 12 residues. Germline CDR1 SGHRS, CDR2 YFSETQ. The CDR3 region has the DNA TGCGCCAGCAGCACAGTCGACGGAGGCTACACCTTC. Translating it yields CASSTVDGGYTF.

CDR3 DNA sequence: TGTGCCAGCAGCCAAACAGGGACTGGAAACACCATATATTTT. Protein sequence: CASSQTGTGNTIYF. The rearrangement links TRBV3-1 (or the pseudogene TRBV3-2) to TRBJ1-3, with a weak D call TRBD1 (6 bases). Germline CDR1 reads LGHDT; CDR2 reads YNNKEL (reference sequence). Trimming shortened V by 2 bases and J by 2 bases, and 7 bases separated the two germline ends. The CDR3 is 14 residues long.

V gene TRBV11-3 combines with J gene TRBJ2-1; tentative D call: TRBD1 (5 bases). Trimming took off 2 bases at V and 6 bases at J, with 17 bases between the two ends. Germline CDR1 is SGHNT and CDR2 is YENEEA. The CDR3 extends over 16 amino acids. Here the CDR3 DNA reads TGTGCCAGCAGCTTATTGCTCGGGCAGGGTATCAATGAGCAGTTCTTC. As protein: CASSLLLGQGINEQFF.

V usage is TRBV2 and J usage is TRBJ1-5, with no clear D. The CDR3 is made up of 15 amino acids. V shed 6 bases and J shed 1 base, with 13 bases lying between them. Germline CDR1 reads SNHLY; CDR2 reads FYNNEI. CDR3 DNA sequence: TGTGCCAGCAGAGACCAAGTACTAAGCAATCAGCCCCAGCATTTT. It encodes CASRDQVLSNQPQHF.

The chain links TRBV19 to TRBJ1-3; no clear D. Germline V lookup: CDR1 LNHDA, CDR2 SQIVND (reference sequence). Trimming removed 4 bases at V and 4 bases at J, with 11 bases between. The CDR3 has 14 residues. CDR3 sequence: CASSTQPPGNTIYF. CDR3 in DNA: TGTGCCAGTAGTACGCAACCGCCAGGAAACACCATATATTTT.

This chain uses TRBV19 with TRBJ2-7, with D maybe TRBD1 (6 bases). Germline values: CDR1 LNHDA, CDR2 SQIVND (reference sequence). The CDR3 loop spans 12 amino acids. V lost 8 bases, J lost 6 bases, and 14 bases lay in between. CDR3 protein: CASGGRGREQYF. CDR3 nucleotide sequence: TGTGCCAGTGGTGGCAGGGGTCGCGAGCAGTACTTC.

The rearrangement joins TRBV27 to TRBJ1-2, with D unclear. Germline lookup yields CDR1 MNHEY and CDR2 SMNVEV (reference sequence). V lost 5 bases, J lost 4 bases, and 11 bases lay in between. The CDR3 totals 13 residues. CDR3 nucleotides: TGTGCCAGCAGTGAGACACGGAGCTATGGCTACACCTTC. It specifies CASSETRSYGYTF.

The chain joins TRBV6-2 or TRBV6-3 to TRBJ1-1, with D possibly TRBD1 on 6 matching bases. The germline V gene encodes CDR1 MNHEY and CDR2 SVGEGT. The CDR3 spans 16 residues. Trimming pared 6 bases from V and 5 bases from J, leaving 22 bases between. CDR3 region: CASSPQRGEGGTEAFF. In nucleotides, the CDR3 is TGTGCCAGCAGCCCTCAGAGAGGTGAAGGGGGGACTGAAGCTTTCTTT.

V and J are TRBV7-9 and TRBJ2-3; D is undetermined. CDR1 SEHNR and CDR2 FQNEAQ come from the germline V gene (reference sequence). There are 13 residues in the CDR3. V lost 2 bases, J lost 7 bases, and 10 bases lay in between. CDR3 region: CASSLPNLHTQYF. The CDR3 nucleotides read TGTGCCAGCAGCTTACCTAACCTCCATACGCAGTATTTT.

The V call is TRBV6-1, the J call TRBJ2-5, with 8 bases lining up with TRBD2. CDR3 length: 17 residues. V trimming: 2 bases; J trimming: 4 bases; junction bases outside the gene matches: 12. The V gene's germline CDR1 is MNHNS and CDR2 SASEGT. The CDR3 nucleotides read TGTGCCAGCAGTGAATATGCGGGGGGAACAGGGCGAGAGACCCAGTACTTC. Translated, it gives CASSEYAGGTGRETQYF.

DNA of the CDR3: TGTGCCAGCAGTGATCCAGGGGAGAGTCAGCCCCAGCATTTT. Amino acid sequence: CASSDPGESQPQHF. The chain is built from TRBV25-1 and TRBJ1-5, with a tentative D call TRBD1 (6 bases). This CDR3 spans 14 amino acids. From germline, CDR1 is MGHDK and CDR2 SYGVNS. V lost 3 bases to trimming and J lost 6 bases, with 12 bases between them.

The CDR3 region is CASSLEGGVLYEQYF. CDR3 bases: TGTGCCAGCAGCTTAGAGGGCGGGGTCCTCTACGAGCAGTACTTC. V gene TRBV11-3 combines with J gene TRBJ2-7; possibly TRBD2 for D (6 bases). Germline-derived CDR1 and CDR2 are SGHNT and YENEEA. The CDR3 runs 15 residues. The V gene lost 0 bases and the J gene lost 3 bases, with 12 bases spanning the gap. Full variable domain (outside the CDR3, taken from reference TRBV11-3 and TRBJ2-7): EAGVVQSPRYKIIEKKQPVAFWCNPISGHNTLYWYLQNLGQGPELLIRYENEEAVDDSQLPKDRFSAERLKGVDSTLKIQPAELGDSAVYLCASSLEGGVLYEQYFGPGTRLTVT.

This rearrangement joins TRBV12-3 or TRBV12-4 to TRBJ2-2, with D tentatively TRBD1 (5 bases). The CDR3 length is 13 residues. V was cut by 8 bases and J by 4 bases, with 11 bases left in between. Here the CDR3 DNA reads TGTGCCAGCGGCCTTAGGGGCACCGGGGAGCTGTTTTTT. Translation gives CASGLRGTGELFF.

V is TRBV7-8 and J is TRBJ1-2, with D perhaps TRBD1 (6 bases). The CDR3 sequence is 17 residues long. In germline, CDR1 is SGHVS, CDR2 FQNEAQ. V lost 4 bases and J 8 bases, leaving 26 bases between the germline ends. CDR3 DNA sequence: TGTGCCAGCAGCTATCTAACTATGGGGGGGCGAGGCGGAGGCTACACCTTC. Its protein is CASSYLTMGGRGGGYTF.